This T cell receptor beta chain was retrieved from a study of T cell changes during pregnancy in multiple sclerosis. J was trimmed by 8 bases and V by 1 base; bases with no gene match: 7. Germline lookup yields CDR1 MGHRA and CDR2 YSYEKL. The CDR3 has 14 residues. Profiled with immunoSEQ multiplex PCR; TCRdb holds only in-frame clones, not every one. The table shows 70,000 to 85,000 clones, with about 92% occurring only once. The starting material was peripheral blood, obtained before pregnancy. This chain uses TRBV4-1 with TRBJ1-1, with 7 bases fitting TRBD1. This TCR came from a female donor with multiple sclerosis, enrolled in a pregnancy study. CDR3 residues: CASSQGGGGSEAFF. The CDR3 DNA follows: TGCGCCAGCAGCCAAGGAGGAGGGGGCAGCGAAGCTTTCTTT.